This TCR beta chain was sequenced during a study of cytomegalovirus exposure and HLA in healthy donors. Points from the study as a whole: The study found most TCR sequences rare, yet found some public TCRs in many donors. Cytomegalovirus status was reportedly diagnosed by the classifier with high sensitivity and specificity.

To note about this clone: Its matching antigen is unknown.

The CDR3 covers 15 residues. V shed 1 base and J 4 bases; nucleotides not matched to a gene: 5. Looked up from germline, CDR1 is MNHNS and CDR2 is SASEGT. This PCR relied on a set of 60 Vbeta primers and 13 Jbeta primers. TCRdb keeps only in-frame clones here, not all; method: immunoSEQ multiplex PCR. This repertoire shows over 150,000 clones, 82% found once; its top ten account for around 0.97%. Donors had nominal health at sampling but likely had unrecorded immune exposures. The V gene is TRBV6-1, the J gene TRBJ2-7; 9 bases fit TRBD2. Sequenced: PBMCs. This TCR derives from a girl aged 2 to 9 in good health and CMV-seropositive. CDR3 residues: CASSEEGSGSYEQYF. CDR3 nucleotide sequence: TGTGCCAGCAGTGAAGAGGGTAGCGGGAGTTACGAGCAGTACTTC.